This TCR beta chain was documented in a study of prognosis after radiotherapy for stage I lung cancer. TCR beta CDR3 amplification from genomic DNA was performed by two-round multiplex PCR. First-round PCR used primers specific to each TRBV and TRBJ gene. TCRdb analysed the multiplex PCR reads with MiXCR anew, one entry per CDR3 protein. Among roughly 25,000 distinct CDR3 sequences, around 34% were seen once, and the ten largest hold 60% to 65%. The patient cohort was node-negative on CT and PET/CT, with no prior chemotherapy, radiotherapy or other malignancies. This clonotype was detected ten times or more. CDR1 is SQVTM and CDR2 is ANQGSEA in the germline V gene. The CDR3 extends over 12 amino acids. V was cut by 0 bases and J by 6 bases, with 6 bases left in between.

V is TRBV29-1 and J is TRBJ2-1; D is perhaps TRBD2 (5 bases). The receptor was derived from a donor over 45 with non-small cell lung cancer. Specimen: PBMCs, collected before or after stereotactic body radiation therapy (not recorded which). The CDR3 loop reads CSVEDRGNEQFF. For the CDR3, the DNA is TGCAGCGTTGAAGACCGGGGCAATGAGCAGTTCTTC.